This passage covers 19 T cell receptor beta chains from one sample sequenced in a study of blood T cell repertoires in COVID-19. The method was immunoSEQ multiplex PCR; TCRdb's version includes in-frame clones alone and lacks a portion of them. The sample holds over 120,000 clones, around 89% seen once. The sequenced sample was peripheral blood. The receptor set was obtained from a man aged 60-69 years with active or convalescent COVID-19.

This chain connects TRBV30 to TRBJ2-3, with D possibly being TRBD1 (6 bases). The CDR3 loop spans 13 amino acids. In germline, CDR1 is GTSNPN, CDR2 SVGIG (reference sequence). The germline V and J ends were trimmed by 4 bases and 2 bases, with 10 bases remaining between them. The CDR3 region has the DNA TGTGCCTGGAAGAGGGGGTACACAGATACGCAGTATTTT. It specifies CAWKRGYTDTQYF. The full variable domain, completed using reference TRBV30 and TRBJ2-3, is SQTIHQWPATLVQPVGSPLSLECTVEGTSNPNLYWYRQAAGRGLQLLFYSVGIGQISSEVPQNLSASRPQDRQFILSSKKLLLSDSGFYLCAWKRGYTDTQYFGPGTRLTVL.

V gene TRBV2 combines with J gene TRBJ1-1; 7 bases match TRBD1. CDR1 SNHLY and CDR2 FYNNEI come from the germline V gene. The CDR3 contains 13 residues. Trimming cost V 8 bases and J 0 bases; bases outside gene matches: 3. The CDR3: CASGTAMNTEAFF. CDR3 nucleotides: TGTGCCAGCGGGACAGCCATGAACACTGAAGCTTTCTTT.

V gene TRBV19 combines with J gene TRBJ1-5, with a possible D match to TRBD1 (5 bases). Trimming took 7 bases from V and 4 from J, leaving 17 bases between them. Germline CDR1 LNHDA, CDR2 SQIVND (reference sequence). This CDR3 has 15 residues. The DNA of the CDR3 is TGTGCCAGTACGACGGCAGGGTATTCGAATCAGCCCCAGCATTTT. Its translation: CASTTAGYSNQPQHF.

CDR3 loop: CASSPGGYSNQPQHF. CDR3 DNA sequence: TGTGCCAGTAGTCCAGGGGGGTATAGCAATCAGCCCCAGCATTTT. This chain links TRBV19 with TRBJ1-5; 7 bases agree with TRBD1. V shed 5 bases and J 0 bases; nucleotides not matched to a gene: 4. The CDR3 is made up of 15 amino acids. The V gene's germline CDR1 is LNHDA and CDR2 SQIVND (reference sequence).

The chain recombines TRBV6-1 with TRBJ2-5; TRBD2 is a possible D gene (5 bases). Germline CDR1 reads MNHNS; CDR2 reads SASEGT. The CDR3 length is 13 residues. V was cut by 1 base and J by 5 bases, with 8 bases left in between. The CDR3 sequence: CASSEVSGETQYF. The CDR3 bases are TGTGCCAGCAGTGAAGTCAGCGGCGAGACCCAGTACTTC.

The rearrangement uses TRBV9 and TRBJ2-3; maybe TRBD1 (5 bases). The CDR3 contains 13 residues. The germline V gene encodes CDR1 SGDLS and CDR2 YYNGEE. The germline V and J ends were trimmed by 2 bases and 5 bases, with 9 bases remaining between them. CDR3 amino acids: CASSVVQGDTQYF. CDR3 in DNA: TGTGCCAGCAGCGTTGTGCAGGGAGATACGCAGTATTTT.

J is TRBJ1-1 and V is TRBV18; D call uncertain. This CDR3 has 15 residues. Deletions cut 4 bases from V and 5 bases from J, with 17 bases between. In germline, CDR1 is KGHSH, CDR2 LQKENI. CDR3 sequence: CASSLGLGSFTEAFF. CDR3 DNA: TGTGCCAGCTCACTAGGGCTCGGGAGTTTTACTGAAGCTTTCTTT.

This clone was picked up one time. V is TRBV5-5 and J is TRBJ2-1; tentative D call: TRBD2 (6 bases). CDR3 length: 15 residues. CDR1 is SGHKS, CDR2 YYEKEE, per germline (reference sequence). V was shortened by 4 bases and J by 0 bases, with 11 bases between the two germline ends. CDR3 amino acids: CASSPWTNSYNEQFF. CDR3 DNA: TGTGCCAGCAGCCCCTGGACTAACTCCTACAATGAGCAGTTCTTC.

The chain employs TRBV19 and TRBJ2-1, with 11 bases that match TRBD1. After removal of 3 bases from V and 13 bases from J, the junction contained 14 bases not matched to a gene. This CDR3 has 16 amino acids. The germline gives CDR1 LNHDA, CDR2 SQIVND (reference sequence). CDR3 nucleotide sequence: TGTGCCAGTAGTATCCCGCGGACAGGGGGCGCGAGGAACCAGTTCTTC. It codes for CASSIPRTGGARNQFF.

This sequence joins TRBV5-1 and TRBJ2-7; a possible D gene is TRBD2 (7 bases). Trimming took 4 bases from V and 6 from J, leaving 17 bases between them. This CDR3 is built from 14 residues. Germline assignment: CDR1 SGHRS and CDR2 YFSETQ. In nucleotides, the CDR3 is TGCGCCAGCAGCCCCAACGGGGGGCCGGGCGAGCAGTACTTC. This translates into CASSPNGGPGEQYF.

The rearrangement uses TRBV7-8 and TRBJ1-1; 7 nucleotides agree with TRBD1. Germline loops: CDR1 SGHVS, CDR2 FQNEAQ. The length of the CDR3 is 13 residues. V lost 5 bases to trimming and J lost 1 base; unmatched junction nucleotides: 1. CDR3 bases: TGTGCCAGCAGCAGGACAGGGAACACTGAAGCTTTCTTT. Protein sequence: CASSRTGNTEAFF. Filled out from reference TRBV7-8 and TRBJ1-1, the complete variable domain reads GAGVSQSPRYKVAKRGQDVALRCDPISGHVSLFWYQQALGQGPEFLTYFQNEAQLDKSGLPSDRFFAERPEGSVSTLKIQRTQQEDSAVYLCASSRTGNTEAFFGQGTRLTVV.

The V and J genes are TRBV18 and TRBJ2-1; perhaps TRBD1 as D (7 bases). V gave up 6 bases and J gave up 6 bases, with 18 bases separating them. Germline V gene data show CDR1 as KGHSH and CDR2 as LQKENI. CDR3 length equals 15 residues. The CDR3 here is CASSLTAQGGNEQFF. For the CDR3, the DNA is TGTGCCAGCTCCCTAACGGCCCAGGGGGGCAATGAGCAGTTCTTC.

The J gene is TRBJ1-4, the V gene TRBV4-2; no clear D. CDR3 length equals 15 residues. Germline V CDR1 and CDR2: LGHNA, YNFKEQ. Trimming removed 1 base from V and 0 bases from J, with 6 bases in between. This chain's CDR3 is CASSQVQTTNEKLFF. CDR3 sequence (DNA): TGTGCCAGCAGCCAAGTACAGACAACTAATGAAAAACTGTTTTTT.

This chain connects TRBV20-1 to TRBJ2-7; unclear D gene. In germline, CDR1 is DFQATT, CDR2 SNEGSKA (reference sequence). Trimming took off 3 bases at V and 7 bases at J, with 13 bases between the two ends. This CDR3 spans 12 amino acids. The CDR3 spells CSASPTTREQYF. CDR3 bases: TGCAGTGCTAGTCCCACAACGAGGGAGCAGTACTTC.

CDR3 nucleotide sequence: TGTGCCAGCAGCGCCCAGGGGGAGACCACAGATACGCAGTATTTT. Its protein product is CASSAQGETTDTQYF. The chain uses TRBV7-8 and TRBJ2-3, with 7 nucleotides matching TRBD1. The V segment lost 5 bases and the J segment 2 bases; nucleotides outside the gene matches: 7. This CDR3 region has 15 residues. From germline, CDR1 is SGHVS and CDR2 FQNEAQ.

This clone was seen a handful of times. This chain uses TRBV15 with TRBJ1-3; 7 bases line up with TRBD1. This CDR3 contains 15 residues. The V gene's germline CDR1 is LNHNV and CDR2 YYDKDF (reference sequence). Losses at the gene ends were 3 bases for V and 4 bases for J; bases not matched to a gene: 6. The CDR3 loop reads CATSRTGTRGNTIYF. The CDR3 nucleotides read TGTGCCACCAGCAGGACAGGGACAAGGGGAAACACCATATATTTT. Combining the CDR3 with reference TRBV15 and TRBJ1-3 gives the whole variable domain DAMVIQNPRYQVTQFGKPVTLSCSQTLNHNVMYWYQQKSSQAPKLLFHYYDKDFNNEADTPDNFQSRRPNTSFCFLDIRSPGLGDTAMYLCATSRTGTRGNTIYFGEGSWLTVV.

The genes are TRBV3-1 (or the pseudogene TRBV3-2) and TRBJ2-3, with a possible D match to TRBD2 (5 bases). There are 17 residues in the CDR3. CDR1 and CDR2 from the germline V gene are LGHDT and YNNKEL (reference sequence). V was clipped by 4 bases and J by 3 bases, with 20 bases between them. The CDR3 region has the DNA TGTGCCAGCAGCCCGGGGAGCAGCTCCACCAGGACAGATACGCAGTATTTT. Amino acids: CASSPGSSSTRTDTQYF.

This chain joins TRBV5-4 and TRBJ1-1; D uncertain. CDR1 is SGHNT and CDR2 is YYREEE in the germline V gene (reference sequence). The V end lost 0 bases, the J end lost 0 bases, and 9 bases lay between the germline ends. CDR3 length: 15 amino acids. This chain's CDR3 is CASSLGRPVNTEAFF. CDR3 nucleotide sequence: TGTGCCAGCAGCTTGGGGAGACCGGTGAACACTGAAGCTTTCTTT.

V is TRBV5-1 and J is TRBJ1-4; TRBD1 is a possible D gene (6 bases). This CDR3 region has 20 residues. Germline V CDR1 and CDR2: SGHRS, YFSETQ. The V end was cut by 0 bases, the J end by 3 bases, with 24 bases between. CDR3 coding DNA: TGCGCCAGCAGCTTGGCTCGTGGCGGGGGGCCCGGAGGGGCTAATGAAAAACTGTTTTTT. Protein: CASSLARGGGPGGANEKLFF.